This is a list of T cell receptor beta chains from one sample in a study of human T cells and chemical hapten exposure. One entry per CDR3 protein results from TCRdb running MiXCR on the 5' RACE reads. The sample records 110,000 to 150,000 distinct CDR3 sequences, around 4.1% being singletons. These receptors were taken from a female donor in good health. The CDR3 runs from the conserved cysteine through the conserved F or W. The order of the fields is D gene, J gene, V gene, clone size, CDR3 protein, CDR3 DNA. The D gene is left open where the match is weak. Part of the rows lack a size; the others show once, few, many or a class for expanded clones.

TRBD1 TRBJ2-4 TRBV19 many CASSVRGSNIQYF TGTGCCAGTAGTGTCAGGGGGTCGAACATTCAGTACTTC
. TRBJ2-1 TRBV6-2/TRBV6-3 many CASSYQGQLVAAGPYNEQFF TGTGCCAGCAGTTACCAAGGACAACTCGTAGCCGCGGGCCCCTACAATGAGCAGTTCTTC
TRBD1 TRBJ2-1 TRBV11-2 few CASSDGTGGFNEQFF TGTGCCAGCAGCGATGGGACAGGGGGTTTCAATGAGCAGTTCTTC
. TRBJ2-1 TRBV12-3/TRBV12-4 many CASSSRKITGTDYNEQFF TGTGCCAGCAGTTCACGGAAGATAACCGGGACGGATTACAATGAGCAGTTCTTC
. TRBJ2-3 TRBV28 many CASSIMGGSTDTQYF TGTGCCAGCAGCATAATGGGGGGTAGCACAGATACGCAGTATTTT
TRBD1 TRBJ2-6 TRBV28 few CASSLLGQGIWSGANVLTF TGTGCCAGCAGTTTATTGGGACAGGGAATTTGGTCTGGGGCCAACGTCCTGACTTTC
. TRBJ1-1 TRBV2 many CASSDEGRGTEAFF TGTGCCAGCAGTGATGAGGGGCGGGGGACTGAAGCTTTCTTT
. TRBJ1-4 TRBV4-1 few CASARGATNEKLFF TGCGCCAGCGCGCGGGGTGCAACTAATGAAAAACTGTTTTTT
TRBD1 TRBJ2-2 TRBV6-2/TRBV6-3 many CASRQGVDTGELFF TGTGCCAGCCGACAGGGGGTGGACACCGGGGAGCTGTTTTTT
. TRBJ2-1 TRBV5-1 many CASRGADNEQFF TGCGCCAGCAGGGGGGCCGACAATGAGCAGTTCTTC
. TRBJ1-5 TRBV2 many CASSEERTEFNQPQHF TGTGCCAGCAGTGAAGAGCGGACGGAGTTCAATCAGCCCCAGCATTTT
. TRBJ2-5 TRBV28 few CASSGDQETQYF TGTGCCAGCAGCGGGGACCAAGAGACCCAGTACTTC
TRBD1 TRBJ1-4 TRBV12-3/TRBV12-4 . CASSTRDRGREKLFF TGTGCCAGCAGTACCCGGGACAGGGGCAGGGAAAAACTGTTTTTT
. TRBJ2-1 TRBV2 many CASSLKLHNEQFF TGTGCCAGCAGTTTGAAATTGCACAATGAGCAGTTCTTC
TRBD1 TRBJ2-5 TRBV7-2 . CASSADRLQETQYF TGTGCCAGCAGCGCGGACAGGCTACAAGAGACCCAGTACTTC
. TRBJ1-1 TRBV12-3/TRBV12-4 many CASSYEPGFEAFF TGTGCCAGCAGTTACGAACCGGGCTTTGAAGCTTTCTTT
TRBD1 TRBJ1-5 TRBV30 many CAWNVVERAETGERNQPQHF TGTGCCTGGAATGTGGTTGAAAGGGCGGAGACAGGGGAAAGAAATCAGCCCCAGCATTTT
. TRBJ2-7 TRBV5-1 many CASSLDPLGGAYEQYF TGCGCCAGCAGCTTGGACCCCCTAGGAGGTGCCTACGAGCAGTACTTC
. TRBJ1-1 TRBV20-1 many CSARPWNTEAFF TGCAGTGCTCGACCCTGGAACACTGAAGCTTTCTTT
. TRBJ1-4 TRBV5-1 many CASSPDKYNEKLFF TGCGCCAGCAGCCCAGACAAATACAACGAAAAACTGTTTTTT
TRBD2 TRBJ2-3 TRBV27 . CASRKRGDGTDTQYF TGTGCCAGCAGAAAGCGGGGGGACGGTACAGATACGCAGTATTTT
. TRBJ2-3 TRBV5-1 many CASSTGPGTDTQYF TGCGCCAGCAGCACCGGGCCGGGCACAGATACGCAGTATTTT
. TRBJ2-2 TRBV7-3 many CASSLTPRGSYTGELFF TGTGCCAGCAGCTTAACTCCCCGAGGGAGTTATACCGGGGAGCTGTTTTTT
TRBD1 TRBJ2-1 TRBV3-1 many CASSHENRGLGYNEQFF TGTGCCAGCAGCCATGAGAACAGGGGGTTGGGGTACAATGAGCAGTTCTTC
TRBD2 TRBJ2-7 TRBV5-1 . CASRRDSGGRSEQYF TGCGCCAGCAGACGGGATAGCGGGGGGCGCTCCGAGCAGTACTTC
TRBD1 TRBJ2-1 TRBV6-1 many CASRGQGAYNEQFF TGTGCCAGCAGGGGACAGGGGGCTTACAATGAGCAGTTCTTC
TRBD2 TRBJ2-2 TRBV7-3 many CASSEGLAGGPNTGELFF TGTGCCAGCAGCGAGGGACTAGCGGGGGGGCCGAACACCGGGGAGCTGTTTTTT
TRBD2 TRBJ2-7 TRBV20-1 many CSARDRLAGGPYEQYF TGCAGTGCTAGAGACCGACTAGCGGGGGGGCCGTACGAGCAGTACTTC
TRBD2 TRBJ2-7 TRBV7-2 many CASRRPSGGAEEQYF TGTGCCAGCAGACGCCCTAGCGGGGGGGCTGAGGAGCAGTACTTC
. TRBJ2-1 TRBV7-9 many CASSLAEAGRNEQFF TGTGCCAGCAGCTTAGCGGAGGCCGGCAGGAATGAGCAGTTCTTC
TRBD1 TRBJ1-2 TRBV20-1 . CSAERDSSGYTF TGCAGTGCTGAAAGGGACAGTTCTGGCTACACCTTC
TRBD2 TRBJ2-3 TRBV6-1 many CAPPRGGVDTQYF TGTGCCCCTCCGCGGGGGGGGGTAGATACGCAGTATTTT
TRBD1 TRBJ1-1 TRBV5-5 many CASSYRADRGIEAFF TGTGCCAGCAGCTATCGAGCCGACAGGGGGATTGAAGCTTTCTTT
. TRBJ2-7 TRBV6-2/TRBV6-3 many CASSRAGASSRSYEQYF TGTGCCAGCAGTCGAGCTGGGGCGAGCTCACGCTCCTACGAGCAGTACTTC